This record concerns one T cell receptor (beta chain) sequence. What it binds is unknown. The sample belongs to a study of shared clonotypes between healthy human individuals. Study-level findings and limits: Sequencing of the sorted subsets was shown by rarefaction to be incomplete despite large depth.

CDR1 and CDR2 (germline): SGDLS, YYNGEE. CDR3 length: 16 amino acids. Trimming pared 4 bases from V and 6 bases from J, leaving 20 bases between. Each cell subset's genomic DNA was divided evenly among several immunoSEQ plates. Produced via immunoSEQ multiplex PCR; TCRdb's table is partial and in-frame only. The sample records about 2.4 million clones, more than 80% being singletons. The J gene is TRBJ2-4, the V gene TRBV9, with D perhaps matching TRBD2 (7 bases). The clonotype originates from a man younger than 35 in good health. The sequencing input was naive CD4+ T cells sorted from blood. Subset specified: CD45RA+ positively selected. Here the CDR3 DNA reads TGTGCCAGCAGCCCCCGGGGGGCGGGAGCGGCAAACATTCAGTACTTC. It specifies CASSPRGAGAANIQYF.